This TCR beta chain was identified in a study of blood T cell repertoires in COVID-19. About the study: Donors in the United States, Italy and Spain gave samples during acute or convalescent COVID-19.

V was cut by 5 bases and J by 0 bases, with 13 bases left in between. CDR3 length: 16 amino acids. Germline CDR1 and CDR2: SEHNR and FQNEAQ (reference sequence). As originally analysed: Amplification of reference gene primers was used by the study to estimate nucleated cell counts. Profiling relied on immunoSEQ multiplex PCR, and the TCRdb table lists in-frame clones only, not all of them. V and J calls and clone size are copied from that table; D and trimming were computed from the DNA. Of about 200,000 clones detected, approximately 80% appear once; the ten largest clones hold approximately 13%. The V call is TRBV7-9, the J call TRBJ2-2, with a tentative D call TRBD1 (6 bases). Sequenced sample: peripheral blood. This sequence originates from a man in his fifties or sixties who had recovered from COVID-19. The CDR3, as DNA: TGTGCCAGCAGCGAGGGGGTCCGCGCGAACACCGGGGAGCTGTTTTTT. Translating gives CASSEGVRANTGELFF.